This TCR beta chain was captured in a study of cytotoxic CD8 clonotypes in ibrutinib-treated CLL. Produced via immunoSEQ multiplex PCR; TCRdb's table is partial and in-frame only. This sample has roughly 250,000 clones, with under 75% found just once. General study points: Collection times varied between progressing and sustained-remission patients.

In regard to this clone: The antigen remains unidentified.

V shed 3 bases and J shed 7 bases, with 7 bases lying between them. The V gene's germline CDR1 is LNHNV and CDR2 YYDKDF (reference sequence). CDR3 length equals 11 residues. The sequence came from a human donor with chronic lymphocytic leukemia. The chain uses TRBV15 and TRBJ2-7; D gene unclear. Sequenced here: PBMCs, sampled after 24 months of ibrutinib treatment. The CDR3 DNA reads as TGTGCCACCAGCAGGCTAGGGGAGCAGTACTTC. Its protein product is CATSRLGEQYF.